This T cell receptor (beta chain) was captured in a study of blood T cell repertoires in COVID-19. In the study overall: PBMCs, B-cell-depleted T cells, or T cells provided the cDNA or gDNA that made up the material.

The CDR3 contains 14 residues. Between the trimmed V and J ends, which lost 1 base and 1 base, there was a span of 8 bases. The germline CDR1 and CDR2 sequences are SGHDT and YYEEEE. Clinical history reported by participants formed the basis on which cohorts were assigned. Recovered Cohort 3 donors showed two negative PCRs, clearance, or symptom resolution. Per the study methods: The authors estimated nucleated cell counts from reference gene primer amplification. Assay: immunoSEQ multiplex PCR; the TCRdb copy retains only in-frame clones and omits some. V and J calls and clone size are copied from that table; D and trimming were computed from the DNA. The table lists approximately 300,000 clones, 70% to 90% of them singletons.

Material for sequencing was PBMCs or T cells enriched from blood (not recorded which). The receptor was isolated from a woman younger than 45 who had recovered from COVID-19. J is TRBJ1-1 and V is TRBV5-6; D not resolved. CDR3 DNA sequence: TGTGCCAGCAGCTTGTATGGGAGGAACACTGAAGCTTTCTTT. Translated, it gives CASSLYGRNTEAFF.